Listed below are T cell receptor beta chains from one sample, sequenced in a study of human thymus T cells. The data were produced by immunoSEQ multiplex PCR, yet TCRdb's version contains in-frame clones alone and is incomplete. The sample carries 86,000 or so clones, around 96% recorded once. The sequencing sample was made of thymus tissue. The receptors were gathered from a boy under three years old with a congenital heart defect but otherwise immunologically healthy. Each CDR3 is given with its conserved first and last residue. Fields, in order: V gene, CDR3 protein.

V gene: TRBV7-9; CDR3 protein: CASSRRTGDNEQYF
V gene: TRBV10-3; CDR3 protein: CAISVYLTPSPHSGANVLTF
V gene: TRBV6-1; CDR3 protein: CASSEGSGYTF
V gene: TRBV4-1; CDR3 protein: CASSQDIRANTGELFF
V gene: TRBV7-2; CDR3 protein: CASSSGSNTEAFF
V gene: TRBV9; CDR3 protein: CASSVAKGSFQETQYF
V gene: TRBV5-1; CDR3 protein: CASSFPKGVRETQYF
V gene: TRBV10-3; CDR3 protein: CAISESWRPNTEAFF
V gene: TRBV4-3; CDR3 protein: CASSQDLALPHRYTEAFF
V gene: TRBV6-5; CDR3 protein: CASSYSFGPTDTQYF
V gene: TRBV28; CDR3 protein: CASSQQTGQNIQYF
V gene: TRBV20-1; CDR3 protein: CSAPRFYGYTF
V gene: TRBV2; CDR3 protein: CASSEARLQPQHF
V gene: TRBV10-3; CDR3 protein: CAISETAGLRSYGYTF
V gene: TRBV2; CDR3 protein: CASSESEAGNRYEQYF
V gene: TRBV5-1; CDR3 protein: CASSLGRWTPEPEAFF
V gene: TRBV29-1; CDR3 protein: CSVDSGLYNEQFF
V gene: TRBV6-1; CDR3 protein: CASSEAQALPTGQGRRMNTEAFF
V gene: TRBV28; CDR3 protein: CASSPKGGTGELRVNTEAFF
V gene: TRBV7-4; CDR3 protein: CASSRQGNEQFF
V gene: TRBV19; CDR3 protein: CASSIKSPAGPGSSGANVLTF
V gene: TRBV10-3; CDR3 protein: CAISEAPGEGWEQYF
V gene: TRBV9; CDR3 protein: CASSVAGTGGLRGYTF
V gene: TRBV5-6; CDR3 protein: CASSLQREGRGRSYEQYF
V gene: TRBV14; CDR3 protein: CASSQGWAGDTQYF
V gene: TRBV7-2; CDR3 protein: CASSLTDTQYF
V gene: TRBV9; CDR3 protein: CASSQGGTNTDTQYF
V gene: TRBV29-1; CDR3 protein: CSALSGGGAGYTF